This T cell receptor beta chain originates from a study of T-cell memory formation after mild COVID-19. TCRdb re-called the 5' RACE reads with MiXCR, one entry per CDR3 protein. The profile shows roughly 250,000 distinct CDR3 sequences, approximately 16% of them singletons. V was clipped by 5 bases and J by 6 bases; unmatched bases: 2. This CDR3 is built from 12 residues. Germline V gives CDR1 SEHNR, CDR2 FQNEAQ (reference sequence). The sequence came from a man between 18 and 29 years old who had mild COVID-19 (a few samples of this study predate the infection). Cell type and time point are not known. The source material was PBMCs or a T cell subset sorted from them (not recorded which). The chain employs TRBV7-9 and TRBJ1-2; 8 nucleotides align to TRBD1. CDR3 loop: CASSGQGHGYTF. CDR3 in DNA: TGTGCCAGCAGCGGACAGGGCCATGGCTACACCTTC.